The 13 T cell receptor beta chains in this list originate from one sample, sequenced in a study of regulatory T cells in long-lasting Graves disease. According to the study, TCR beta libraries were built with iRepertoire HTBI primers and CDR3-region Arm-PCR. TCRdb itself ran the multiplex PCR reads through MiXCR, one entry per CDR3 protein. The data hold 520,000 or so distinct CDR3 sequences, with more than 10% observed a single time. Regarding time point: newly diagnosed GD, antithyroid drugs for less than 3 months. RNA from PBMCs was the source of the TCR library. The sample was also linked to a second study, of T cells in Graves' hyperthyroidism and ophthalmopathy.

The specimen was peripheral blood mononuclear cells (PBMCs), collected at new diagnosis, from a patient treated with antithyroid drugs. These receptors originate from a woman aged 30 to 39 with Graves disease.

This clonotype has a count of ten or more. CDR3 DNA: TGCGCCAGCAGCCAAGAATCACCTCGACAGGGCTGGGAGGAAAAACTGTTTTTT. This sequence encodes CASSQESPRQGWEEKLFF. The rearrangement links TRBV4-3 to TRBJ1-4; 7 bases line up with TRBD1. The germline V gene encodes CDR1 LGHNA and CDR2 YSLEER. This CDR3 comprises 18 residues. J gave up 8 bases and V 0 bases, and 15 bases lay outside the gene matches.

This clonotype was seen repeatedly, ten times or more. V usage is TRBV20-1 and J usage is TRBJ1-1, with 8 nucleotides matching TRBD1. The germline V gene has CDR1 DFQATT and CDR2 SNEGSKA (reference sequence). The CDR3 contains 13 residues. V dropped 4 bases and J dropped 10; count of bases not matched to a gene: 11. CDR3 residues: CSATETGEVRAFF. The DNA of the CDR3 is TGCAGTGCTACCGAGACAGGGGAGGTGCGAGCTTTCTTT.

In this sample, this clonotype turned up many times. The chain is built from TRBV5-1 and TRBJ2-5; D gene ambiguous. The CDR3 totals 13 residues. The V and J ends lost 0 bases and 4 bases respectively, with 7 bases between them. Germline V gene lookup returns CDR1 SGHRS and CDR2 YFSETQ. Here the CDR3 DNA reads TGCGCCAGCAGCTTGGGGTATCCAGAGACCCAGTACTTC. Translated, it gives CASSLGYPETQYF. The whole variable domain, filled in from reference TRBV5-1 and TRBJ2-5, reads KAGVTQTPRYLIKTRGQQVTLSCSPISGHRSVSWYQQTPGQGLQFLFEYFSETQRNKGNFPGRFSGRQFSNSRSEMNVSTLELGDSALYLCASSLGYPETQYFGPGTRLLVL.

This clonotype has ten or more counts. J is TRBJ2-1 and V is TRBV27, with a possible D match to TRBD2 (6 bases). V lost 10 bases to trimming and J lost 8 bases, with 18 bases between them. The CDR3 has 13 amino acids. Germline CDR1 MNHEY, CDR2 SMNVEV (reference sequence). The CDR3 DNA follows: TGTGCCACTTCCTCGGGACTCCGCGATGAGCAGTTCTTC. Protein sequence: CATSSGLRDEQFF.

This clonotype was seen only a few times. The rearrangement joins TRBV20-1 to TRBJ1-5, with TRBD1 identical over 10 bases. Per the germline V gene, CDR1 is DFQATT and CDR2 is SNEGSKA (reference sequence). Trimming cost V 2 bases and J 0 bases; bases outside gene matches: 16. The CDR3 covers 20 residues. DNA for the CDR3: TGCAGTGCTAGACAACTCACTTCCCGGGACAGGGGATTTAGCAATCAGCCCCAGCATTTT. It codes for CSARQLTSRDRGFSNQPQHF.

The sample holds many counts of this clonotype. The chain couples TRBV7-9 to TRBJ2-3; 8 bases are shared with TRBD2. This CDR3 contains 13 residues. CDR1 is SEHNR and CDR2 is FQNEAQ in the germline V gene (reference sequence). The trim removed 10 bases at V and 2 bases at J, leaving 5 bases unmatched. CDR3 sequence: CATQLAVTDTQYF. The CDR3, as DNA: TGTGCCACTCAACTAGCGGTCACAGATACGCAGTATTTT.

V is TRBV28 and J is TRBJ2-2; D unclear. Trimming removed 2 bases at V and 4 bases at J, with 8 bases between. Germline CDR1 reads MDHEN; CDR2 reads SYDVKM. The CDR3 consists of 14 residues. The CDR3 coding sequence is TGTGCCAGCAGTTTAGCCGCCAGCACCGGGGAGCTGTTTTTT. Translating it yields CASSLAASTGELFF.

The chain uses TRBV27 and TRBJ2-2, with 8 bases lining up with TRBD2. After removal of 5 bases from V and 6 bases from J, the junction contained 11 bases not matched to a gene. The CDR3 contains 16 residues. The germline V gene has CDR1 MNHEY and CDR2 SMNVEV (reference sequence). CDR3 in amino acids: CASSNRAGVNAGELFF. The DNA of the CDR3 is TGTGCCAGCAGTAATCGAGCGGGAGTTAACGCCGGGGAGCTGTTTTTT.

In its sample, this clonotype was seen a few times. The V and J genes are TRBV9 and TRBJ2-2; 8 bases align to TRBD1. The CDR3 length is 14 residues. V dropped 3 bases and J dropped 8; count of bases not matched to a gene: 6. CDR1 and CDR2 (germline): SGDLS, YYNGEE. CDR3 sequence reads: CASSAGQGGGELFF. The CDR3 DNA reads TGTGCCAGCAGCGCTGGACAGGGTGGAGGGGAGCTGTTTTTT.

This clonotype was seen repeatedly, ten times or more. V and J are TRBV3-1 and TRBJ2-3, with no clear D. The CDR3 spans 13 residues. Trimming cost V 5 bases and J 6 bases, with 12 bases left between them. Germline V lookup: CDR1 LGHDT, CDR2 YNNKEL (reference sequence). CDR3 DNA: TGTGCCAGCAGCTCCATCTTTGGGGATACGCAGTATTTT. It specifies CASSSIFGDTQYF.

This sequence joins TRBV19 and TRBJ1-5; D is undetermined. V lost 3 bases and J 5 bases, leaving 20 bases between the germline ends. There are 17 residues in the CDR3. The germline V gene encodes CDR1 LNHDA and CDR2 SQIVND (reference sequence). Here the CDR3 reads CASSIGGYLGRDQPQHF. In nucleotides, the CDR3 is TGTGCCAGTAGTATCGGAGGCTACCTCGGGCGAGATCAGCCCCAGCATTTT.

This rearrangement joins TRBV10-2 to TRBJ2-3; weak D call: TRBD1 (6 bases). The CDR3 consists of 13 residues. V was shortened by 8 bases and J by 4 bases, with 13 bases between the two germline ends. Germline CDR1 WSHSY, CDR2 SAAADI. For the CDR3, the DNA is TGCGCCAGCGGGGGACACAGGCCAGATACGCAGTATTTT. Translated, it gives CASGGHRPDTQYF.

This clonotype was counted many times. The chain recombines TRBV2 with TRBJ2-7; 7 nucleotides agree with TRBD2. The CDR3 is 15 amino acids. The V gene end was trimmed by 6 bases and the J gene end by 4 bases; junction bases not matched to a gene: 12. Germline loops: CDR1 SNHLY, CDR2 FYNNEI. As DNA, the CDR3 is TGTGCCAGCAGGAAAGAGGCGGGAGAGCTGTACGAGCAGTACTTC. It encodes CASRKEAGELYEQYF.